These 17 T cell receptor beta chains originate from one sample sequenced in a study of blood T cell repertoires in COVID-19. Profiled with immunoSEQ multiplex PCR; TCRdb holds only in-frame clones, not every one. The profile shows about 130,000 clones, roughly 80% of them singletons. Specimen: peripheral blood. Every receptor here comes from a man in his sixties with acute or convalescent COVID-19.

The chain has TRBV19 and TRBJ1-5; no clear D. The CDR3 has 15 residues. V lost 1 base to trimming and J lost 4 bases, with 11 bases between them. Germline assignment: CDR1 LNHDA and CDR2 SQIVND (reference sequence). In DNA, the CDR3 is TGTGCCAGTAGTATAGGCAGTGGCCGAAATCAGCCCCAGCATTTT. It specifies CASSIGSGRNQPQHF.

This chain links TRBV2 with TRBJ1-5, with no clear D. The CDR3 covers 15 residues. CDR1 is SNHLY and CDR2 is FYNNEI in the germline V gene. V was cut by 4 bases and J by 6 bases, with 16 bases left in between. CDR3 sequence: CASSVDNPGSQPQHF. The DNA of the CDR3 is TGTGCCAGCAGTGTTGACAATCCAGGAAGTCAGCCCCAGCATTTT.

The rearrangement links TRBV27 to TRBJ1-5; D not certain. The CDR3 totals 15 residues. Trimming shortened V by 2 bases and J by 7 bases, and 15 bases separated the two germline ends. In germline, CDR1 is MNHEY, CDR2 SMNVEV (reference sequence). The CDR3 sequence: CASSLDGVSGQPQHF. CDR3 nucleotide sequence: TGTGCCAGCAGTTTAGATGGTGTCAGCGGACAGCCCCAGCATTTT.

The chain has TRBV7-3 and TRBJ2-2, with 7 bases aligning to TRBD1. Trimming removed 5 bases from V and 0 bases from J; junction bases left unmatched: 6. The germline V gene encodes CDR1 SGHTA and CDR2 FQGTGA. The CDR3 sequence is 16 residues long. CDR3 coding DNA: TGTGCCAGCAGCAGAGGGGGCGAGGCGAACACCGGGGAGCTGTTTTTT. It translates to CASSRGGEANTGELFF.

The chain combines TRBV27 with TRBJ1-2, with D perhaps TRBD1 (6 bases). CDR1 is MNHEY and CDR2 is SMNVEV in the germline V gene (reference sequence). The CDR3 runs to 14 residues. V lost 2 bases and J 4 bases, leaving 11 bases between the germline ends. CDR3 DNA sequence: TGTGCCAGCAGTTTAAGGGAGACAGGCTATGGCTACACCTTC. Translating it yields CASSLRETGYGYTF.

The V and J genes are TRBV3-1 (or the pseudogene TRBV3-2) and TRBJ2-6, with D possibly being TRBD1 (6 bases). The CDR3 totals 17 residues. Germline lookup yields CDR1 LGHDT and CDR2 YNNKEL (reference sequence). Trimming stripped 2 bases from V and 2 bases from J, with 13 bases between. As DNA, the CDR3 is TGTGCCAGCAGCCAACAGACAGGCCGCCCTGGGGCCAACGTCCTGACTTTC. Its translation is CASSQQTGRPGANVLTF.

This clone was seen only a few times. J is TRBJ1-6 and V is TRBV10-3, with D possibly TRBD1 on 6 matching bases. There are 15 residues in the CDR3. Germline CDR1 is ENHRY and CDR2 is SYGVKD. The V gene lost 0 bases and the J gene lost 10 bases, with 13 bases spanning the gap. CDR3 sequence: CAISESLQGRSPLHF. The CDR3 DNA is TGTGCCATCAGTGAGTCGTTACAGGGAAGGTCACCCCTCCACTTT.

The chain is built from TRBV3-1 (or the pseudogene TRBV3-2) and TRBJ1-2, with a possible D match to TRBD1 (5 bases). The germline V and J ends were trimmed by 4 bases and 4 bases, with 10 bases remaining between them. CDR1 and CDR2 (germline): LGHDT, YNNKEL (reference sequence). The CDR3 has 13 amino acids. CDR3 residues: CASSPLGLYGYTF. The CDR3 region has the DNA TGTGCCAGCAGCCCTCTGGGGCTCTATGGCTACACCTTC.

The rearrangement joins TRBV19 to TRBJ1-5; D gene unclear. The length of the CDR3 is 14 residues. Germline V gives CDR1 LNHDA, CDR2 SQIVND (reference sequence). V gave up 6 bases and J gave up 5 bases, with 14 bases separating them. CDR3 in amino acids: CASRLIADHQPQHF. Here the CDR3 DNA reads TGTGCCAGTAGACTGATAGCGGACCATCAGCCCCAGCATTTT.

This chain links TRBV2 with TRBJ1-2; D uncertain. CDR3 length: 14 residues. Germline V gene lookup returns CDR1 SNHLY and CDR2 FYNNEI. V was shortened by 4 bases and J by 2 bases, with 11 bases between the two germline ends. CDR3 sequence (DNA): TGTGCCAGCAGTGGAGGTGGCGGAAACTATGGCTACACCTTC. This sequence encodes CASSGGGGNYGYTF.

The chain couples TRBV7-2 to TRBJ2-7, with 9 bases fitting TRBD1. CDR1 is SGHTA, CDR2 FQGNSA, per germline. Unmatched junction bases numbered 11, after V lost 5 bases and J lost 9 bases. This CDR3 is built from 14 residues. The CDR3: CASSLTGTGFGQYF. CDR3 bases: TGTGCCAGCAGCCTTACCGGGACAGGGTTTGGGCAGTACTTC.

The genes are TRBV29-1 and TRBJ2-2, with 16 positions matching TRBD2. The ends lost 6 bases at V and 6 bases at J; junction bases unmatched: 13. The CDR3 length is 18 residues. Per germline, CDR1 SQVTM and CDR2 ANQGSEA. CDR3 coding DNA: TGCAGCGTGAGGGATCCGGGACTAGCGGGGGGGACCTCCGGGGAGCTGTTTTTT. It specifies CSVRDPGLAGGTSGELFF.

The J gene is TRBJ1-2, the V gene TRBV7-8; TRBD1 agrees at 7 bases. Germline V gives CDR1 SGHVS, CDR2 FQNEAQ. V was pared by 6 bases and J by 6 bases, with 10 bases of the junction left unmatched. This CDR3 spans 14 amino acids. CDR3: CASSRQGIPNGYTF. In DNA form, the CDR3 reads TGTGCCAGCAGTCGACAGGGAATTCCGAATGGCTACACCTTC.

This clone was observed many times. The chain carries TRBV5-1 and TRBJ1-3; TRBD1 might be the D (6 bases). The CDR3 is made up of 14 amino acids. V was cut by 5 bases and J by 0 bases, with 9 bases left in between. Germline V gene lookup returns CDR1 SGHRS and CDR2 YFSETQ. CDR3 DNA: TGCGCCAGCAGGGGAGGGGGCTCTGGAAACACCATATATTTT. Protein sequence: CASRGGGSGNTIYF.

This clone was observed a few times. The chain uses TRBV6-1 and TRBJ1-1; 8 positions agree with TRBD1. Germline V gene sequence: CDR1 MNHNS, CDR2 SASEGT. The CDR3 is 16 amino acids. V dropped 4 bases and J dropped 4; count of bases not matched to a gene: 11. The CDR3 region is CASSGDRFNLGTEAFF. The CDR3 coding sequence is TGTGCCAGCAGTGGGGACAGGTTCAACCTGGGCACTGAAGCTTTCTTT.

The chain has TRBV9 and TRBJ2-3, with TRBD2 matching 11 bases. The CDR3 is 18 residues long. Unmatched junction bases numbered 14, after V lost 2 bases and J lost 6 bases. Germline V gene data show CDR1 as SGDLS and CDR2 as YYNGEE. The CDR3 nucleotides are TGTGCCAGCAGCGTCACTAGCGGGAGCTCCGGGGGGAGTGATACGCAGTATTTT. Protein sequence: CASSVTSGSSGGSDTQYF.

The table lists this clone with a few counts. This rearrangement joins TRBV11-2 to TRBJ1-6; TRBD1 might be the D (6 bases). Looked up from germline, CDR1 is SGHAT and CDR2 is FQNNGV. This CDR3 region has 16 residues. The V gene lost 3 bases and the J gene lost 1 base, with 10 bases spanning the gap. The CDR3 coding sequence is TGTGCCAGCAGCTTTCCAGGGGCATCCTATAATTCACCCCTCCACTTT. The encoded protein is CASSFPGASYNSPLHF.